This entry lists 22 T cell receptor beta chains sequenced from one sample in a study of coeliac disease. The table came from immunoSEQ multiplex PCR; TCRdb's copy has only in-frame clones and leaves some out. The sample includes several thousand clones, 70% to 80% of them seen just once. The specimen was lamina propria lymphocytes from the gut. The receptors were gathered from a man younger than 40 with celiac disease.

This clone was recorded once. This chain connects TRBV7-3 to TRBJ2-1, with D tentatively TRBD1 (6 bases). Germline lookup yields CDR1 SGHTA and CDR2 FQGTGA. The CDR3 covers 13 residues. V gave up 4 bases and J gave up 6 bases, with 10 bases separating them. The DNA for the CDR3 is TGTGCCAGCAGCTCCGTACAGGGCAATGAGCAGTTCTTC. Translating gives CASSSVQGNEQFF.

J is TRBJ1-5 and V is TRBV6-4; a possible D gene is TRBD1 (6 bases). V was pared by 4 bases and J by 3 bases, with 25 bases between. The CDR3 has 19 amino acids. From germline, CDR1 is MRHNA and CDR2 SNTAGT. The CDR3 region is CASSALRRQVLTNNQPQHF. For the CDR3, the DNA is TGTGCCAGCAGTGCACTCAGACGACAGGTCCTCACCAACAATCAGCCCCAGCATTTT.

The rearrangement joins TRBV29-1 to TRBJ1-3; D remains ambiguous. The CDR3 length is 13 residues. Germline V gene data show CDR1 as SQVTM and CDR2 as ANQGSEA. The V end lost 5 bases, the J end lost 4 bases, and 12 bases lay between the germline ends. Here the CDR3 reads CSVTTTQGNTIYF. In DNA form, the CDR3 reads TGCAGCGTTACAACTACCCAAGGAAACACCATATATTTT.

This clone was seen only a few times. The chain joins TRBV30 to TRBJ2-7; D is unresolved. In germline, CDR1 is GTSNPN, CDR2 SVGIG (reference sequence). The CDR3 sequence is 14 residues long. V was cut by 0 bases and J by 2 bases, with 11 bases left in between. CDR3: CAWSVAHPPYEQYF. CDR3 coding DNA: TGTGCCTGGAGTGTAGCCCACCCACCCTACGAGCAGTACTTC. Together with reference TRBV30 and TRBJ2-7, the CDR3 gives the full variable domain: SQTIHQWPATLVQPVGSPLSLECTVEGTSNPNLYWYRQAAGRGLQLLFYSVGIGQISSEVPQNLSASRPQDRQFILSSKKLLLSDSGFYLCAWSVAHPPYEQYFGPGTRLTVT.

The rearrangement uses TRBV7-3 and TRBJ2-7, with 7 bases matching TRBD1. Germline V gives CDR1 SGHTA, CDR2 FQGTGA. J was trimmed by 2 bases and V by 5 bases; bases with no gene match: 3. This CDR3 region has 13 residues. The CDR3 here is CASSRQGTYEQYF. CDR3 bases: TGTGCCAGCAGCAGACAGGGTACCTACGAGCAGTACTTC. The full variable domain, in which reference TRBV7-3 and TRBJ2-7 provide the parts outside the CDR3, is GAGVSQTPSNKVTEKGKYVELRCDPISGHTALYWYRQSLGQGPEFLIYFQGTGAADDSGLPNDRFFAVRPEGSVSTLKIQRTERGDSAVYLCASSRQGTYEQYFGPGTRLTVT.

The chain links TRBV7-2 to TRBJ2-2, with 8 bases aligning to TRBD2. The germline gives CDR1 SGHTA, CDR2 FQGNSA. The CDR3 has 17 amino acids. The J segment lost 2 bases and the V segment lost 2 bases, leaving 7 bases of the junction unmatched. CDR3 protein: CASSLLPAGANTGELFF. For the CDR3, the DNA is TGTGCCAGCAGCTTACTCCCAGCGGGAGCCAACACCGGGGAGCTGTTTTTT.

DNA for the CDR3: TGTGCCAGCAGCTTGGTCCAGGAGGGACATGGCTACACCTTC. It encodes CASSLVQEGHGYTF. The chain joins TRBV5-4 to TRBJ1-2; TRBD1 is a possible D gene (5 bases). The CDR3 spans 14 residues. The germline V gene has CDR1 SGHNT and CDR2 YYREEE (reference sequence). V shed 0 bases and J shed 6 bases, with 12 bases lying between them.

The V call is TRBV2, the J call TRBJ1-5; 10 bases align to TRBD1. Germline-derived CDR1 and CDR2 are SNHLY and FYNNEI. This CDR3 is built from 16 residues. The ends lost 4 bases at V and 3 bases at J; junction bases unmatched: 6. CDR3: CASSGGQGPFNQPQHF. The CDR3 coding sequence is TGTGCCAGCAGTGGGGGACAGGGGCCTTTCAATCAGCCCCAGCATTTT.

V and J are TRBV5-6 and TRBJ2-7; TRBD1 matches 7 bases. The CDR3 loop spans 15 amino acids. Unmatched junction bases numbered 13, after V lost 4 bases and J lost 6 bases. CDR1 SGHDT and CDR2 YYEEEE come from the germline V gene. The CDR3 reads CASSPTGTALGEQYF. The CDR3 bases are TGTGCCAGCAGCCCTACCGGGACAGCCCTAGGCGAGCAGTACTTC.

This chain uses TRBV25-1 with TRBJ1-1; 7 bases are a match to TRBD1. This CDR3 contains 11 residues. CDR1 and CDR2 from the germline V gene are MGHDK and SYGVNS. The V segment lost 10 bases and the J segment 7 bases; nucleotides outside the gene matches: 6. The CDR3 reads CATQGGLEAFF. The CDR3 region has the DNA TGTGCCACCCAGGGGGGCCTTGAAGCTTTCTTT.

The gene calls are TRBV11-2 and TRBJ2-1, with TRBD2 matching 12 bases. The CDR3 spans 19 residues. V lost 1 base and J lost 9; bases outside the gene matches: 16. Germline lookup yields CDR1 SGHAT and CDR2 FQNNGV. The CDR3 DNA reads TGTGCCAGCAGCTTAGCCGCGGAGGGGTCGACTAGCGGGAGCGGTGAGCAGTTCTTC. This gives the protein CASSLAAEGSTSGSGEQFF.

This chain links TRBV28 with TRBJ2-7, with TRBD1 matching over 7 bases. Germline values: CDR1 MDHEN, CDR2 SYDVKM. This CDR3 has 14 amino acids. Losses at the gene ends were 6 bases for V and 2 bases for J; bases not matched to a gene: 7. Here the CDR3 reads CASRATGITYEQYF. CDR3 in DNA: TGTGCCAGCAGGGCGACAGGGATCACCTACGAGCAGTACTTC.

This chain links TRBV6-1 with TRBJ2-5, with D possibly being TRBD2 (5 bases). The length of the CDR3 is 17 residues. Germline V gene data show CDR1 as MNHNS and CDR2 as SASEGT. Trimming shortened V by 2 bases and J by 1 base, and 17 bases separated the two germline ends. The CDR3 spells CASSESPGAGVQETQYF. Written as DNA, the CDR3 is TGTGCCAGCAGTGAATCTCCTGGCGCGGGTGTCCAAGAGACCCAGTACTTC.

The chain joins TRBV21-1 to TRBJ2-7; the table gives TRBD1 as D, unverified against the DNA. TRBV21-1 is deemed a pseudogene. The CDR3 loop spans 14 amino acids. The CDR3 sequence is CASSKTGSGYEQYF. DNA of the CDR3: TGTGCCAGCAGCAAGACAGGGTCCGGGTACGAGCAGTACTTC.

A remark on this clone: The same CDR3 can be traced to other DNA sequences in this sample. The chain combines TRBV5-1 with TRBJ2-3; D may be TRBD2 (5 bases). Deletions cut 4 bases from V and 5 bases from J, with 20 bases between. The CDR3 consists of 16 residues. From germline, CDR1 is SGHRS and CDR2 YFSETQ. CDR3: CASSPGVGGSIDTQYF. The DNA of the CDR3 is TGCGCCAGCAGCCCCGGGGTAGGTGGGAGTATAGATACGCAGTATTTT.

The chain is built from TRBV5-1 and TRBJ2-2; 8 nucleotides align to TRBD1. This CDR3 is 15 amino acids long. V was pared by 5 bases and J by 6 bases, with 9 bases of the junction left unmatched. Germline CDR1 is SGHRS and CDR2 is YFSETQ. CDR3 loop: CASRTGTGMAGELFF. CDR3 sequence (DNA): TGCGCCAGCAGGACCGGGACAGGCATGGCCGGGGAGCTGTTTTTT.

V is TRBV5-1 and J is TRBJ2-1, with 7 nucleotides matching TRBD2. The CDR3 length is 14 residues. The germline gives CDR1 SGHRS, CDR2 YFSETQ. With V trimmed by 4 bases and J by 10 bases, 11 bases remained unmatched. CDR3 sequence reads: CASSIDSSSGEQFF. The CDR3 region has the DNA TGCGCCAGCAGCATCGACAGTTCTAGCGGCGAGCAGTTCTTC.

The rearrangement links TRBV30 to TRBJ2-2; 10 nucleotides align to TRBD1. The CDR3 has 19 residues. V lost 2 bases and J lost 5; bases outside the gene matches: 17. Germline CDR1 and CDR2: GTSNPN and SVGIG (reference sequence). The CDR3 loop is CAWSPSVTGGRYWTGELFF. In DNA, the CDR3 is TGTGCCTGGAGTCCCAGCGTGACAGGGGGCCGATATTGGACCGGGGAGCTGTTTTTT.

The chain employs TRBV7-9 and TRBJ1-5; no definite D call. Trimming took off 1 base at V and 4 bases at J, with 11 bases between the two ends. CDR1 and CDR2 from the germline V gene are SEHNR and FQNEAQ (reference sequence). The CDR3 has 15 amino acids. The chain's CDR3 is CASSLGRGRNQPQHF. The CDR3 nucleotides are TGTGCCAGCAGCTTAGGTCGAGGGCGTAATCAGCCCCAGCATTTT.

The chain links TRBV27 to TRBJ2-1, with 11 bases that match TRBD1. V gave up 6 bases and J gave up 7 bases; unmatched junction bases: 5. Per germline, CDR1 MNHEY and CDR2 SMNVEV (reference sequence). This CDR3 region has 14 residues. The CDR3 region has the DNA TGTGCCAGCAGCTGGGGACAGGGGGATAATGAGCAGTTCTTC. This translates into CASSWGQGDNEQFF.

The genes are TRBV10-3 and TRBJ1-3; D is unclear. Trimming cost V 3 bases and J 0 bases, with 9 bases left between them. Germline V gene sequence: CDR1 ENHRY, CDR2 SYGVKD. The CDR3 consists of 15 residues. DNA of the CDR3: TGTGCCATCAGTGACCCGACAAGCTCTGGAAACACCATATATTTT. Translation: CAISDPTSSGNTIYF.

A remark on this clone: The junction departs from the called germline gene at one end, perhaps through a read error. CDR3: CASSFRDTPNTKAFF. CDR3 sequence (DNA): TGTGCCAGCAGCTTCCGGGACACTCCGAACACTAAAGCTTTCTTT. The gene calls are TRBV5-4 and TRBJ1-1; D might be TRBD1 (6 bases). Germline lookup yields CDR1 SGHNT and CDR2 YYREEE (reference sequence). The CDR3 totals 15 residues. The variable domain in full, with the rest retrieved from reference TRBV5-4 and TRBJ1-1, is ETGVTQSPTHLIKTRGQQVTLRCSSQSGHNTVSWYQQALGQGPQFIFQYYREEENGRGNFPPRFSGLQFPNYSSELNVNALELDDSALYLCASSFRDTPNTKAFFGQGTRLTVV.